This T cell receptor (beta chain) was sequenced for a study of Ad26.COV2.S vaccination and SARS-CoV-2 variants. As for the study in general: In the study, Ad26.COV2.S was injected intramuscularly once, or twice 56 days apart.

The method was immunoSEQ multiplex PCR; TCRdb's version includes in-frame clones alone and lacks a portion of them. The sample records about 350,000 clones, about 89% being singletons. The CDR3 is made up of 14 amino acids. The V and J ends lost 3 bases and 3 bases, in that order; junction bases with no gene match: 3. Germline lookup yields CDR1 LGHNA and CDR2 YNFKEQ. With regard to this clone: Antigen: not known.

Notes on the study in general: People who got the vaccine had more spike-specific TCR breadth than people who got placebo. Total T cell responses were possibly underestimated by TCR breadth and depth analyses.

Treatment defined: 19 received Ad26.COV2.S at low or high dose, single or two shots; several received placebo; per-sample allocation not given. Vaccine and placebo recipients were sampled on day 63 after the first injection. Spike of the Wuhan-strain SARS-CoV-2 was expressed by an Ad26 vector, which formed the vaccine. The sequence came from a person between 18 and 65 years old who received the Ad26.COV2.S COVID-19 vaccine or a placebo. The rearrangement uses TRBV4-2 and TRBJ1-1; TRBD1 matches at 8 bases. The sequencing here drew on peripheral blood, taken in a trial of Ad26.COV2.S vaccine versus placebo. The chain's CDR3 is CASSQDREDTEAFF. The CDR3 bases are TGTGCCAGCAGCCAGGACAGGGAGGACACTGAAGCTTTCTTT.